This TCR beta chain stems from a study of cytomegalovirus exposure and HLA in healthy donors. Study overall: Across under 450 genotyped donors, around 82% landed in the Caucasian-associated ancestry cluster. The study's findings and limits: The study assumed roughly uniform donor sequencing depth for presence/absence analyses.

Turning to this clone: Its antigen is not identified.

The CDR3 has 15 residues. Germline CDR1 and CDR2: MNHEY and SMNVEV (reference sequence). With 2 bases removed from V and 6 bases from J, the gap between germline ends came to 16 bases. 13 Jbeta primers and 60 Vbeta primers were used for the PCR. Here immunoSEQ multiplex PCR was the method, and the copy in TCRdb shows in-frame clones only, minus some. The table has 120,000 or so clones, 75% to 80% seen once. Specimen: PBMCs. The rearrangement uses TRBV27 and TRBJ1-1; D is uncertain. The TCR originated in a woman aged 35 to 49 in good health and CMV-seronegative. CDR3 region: CASSLESSVVSEAFF. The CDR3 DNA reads TGTGCCAGCAGTTTAGAGTCGTCGGTCGTTTCTGAAGCTTTCTTT.